This T cell receptor beta chain was retrieved from a study of breast tumors, draining lymph nodes, adjacent tissues. The lymph nodes were axillary draining lymph nodes from breast cancer patients. Study results and caveats: Tumors had less TCR diversity than lymph nodes, more than nontumor tissue. Data fit most tumor T cells coming from lymph node, expanding in tumor. Tumor T cell lymph node origin was a supported hypothesis, not proven. Luminal-like breast cancer showed significantly greater tumor-nontumor repertoire similarity than basal-like breast cancer did.

This clonotype has a handful of counts. What it recognizes is unknown. This CDR3 contains 13 residues. Trimming took 0 bases from V and 7 from J, leaving 9 bases between them. Germline CDR1 and CDR2: LGHDT and YNNKEL (reference sequence). TCRdb reprocessed the multiplex PCR reads with MiXCR, giving one entry per CDR3 protein. Here the sample spans 150,000 to 250,000 distinct CDR3 sequences, roughly 31% being singletons. Sequencing was performed on axillary lymph node tissue. This clonotype was obtained from a female donor with breast cancer. Some clones in this sample may be carry-over from other donors' samples. The chain combines TRBV3-1 with TRBJ1-1; the D gene is possibly TRBD1 (5 bases). CDR3 in DNA: TGTGCCAGCAGCCAAGATGGGGACGGTGAAGCTTTCTTT. It is translated as CASSQDGDGEAFF.